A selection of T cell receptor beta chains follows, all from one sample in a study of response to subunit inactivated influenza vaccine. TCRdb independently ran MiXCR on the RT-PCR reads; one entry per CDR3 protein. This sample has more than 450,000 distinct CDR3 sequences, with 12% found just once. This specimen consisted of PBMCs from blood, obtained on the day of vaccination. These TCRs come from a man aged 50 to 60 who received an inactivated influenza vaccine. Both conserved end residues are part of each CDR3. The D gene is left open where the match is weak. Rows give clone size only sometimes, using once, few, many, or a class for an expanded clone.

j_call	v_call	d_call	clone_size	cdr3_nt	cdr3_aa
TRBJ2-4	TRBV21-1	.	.	TGTGCCAGAGGTACTAGCGGCAAAAACATTCAGTACTTC	CARGTSGKNIQYF
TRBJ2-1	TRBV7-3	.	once	TGTGCCAGCAGCCGCGGGCCCACCTACAATGAGCAGTTCTTC	CASSRGPTYNEQFF
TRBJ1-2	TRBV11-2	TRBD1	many	TGTGCCAGCAGCTCAGGGGGGCAGGGGAGTGGCTATGGCTACACCTTC	CASSSGGQGSGYGYTF
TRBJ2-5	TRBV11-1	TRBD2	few	TGTGCCAGCAGCTTTTATAGGGGACTAGCGGCTCCAGAGAGGGTAGAGACCCAGTACTTC	CASSFYRGLAAPERVETQYF
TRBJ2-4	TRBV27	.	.	TGTGCCAGCAGTTTATCTCCAAGGGGCATCGGTAAAAACATTCAGTACTTC	CASSLSPRGIGKNIQYF
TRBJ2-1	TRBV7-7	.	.	TGTGCCAGCAGCTTATTTGGGGGGTATGAGCAGTTCTTC	CASSLFGGYEQFF
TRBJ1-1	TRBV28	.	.	TGTGCCAGCAGCCCTGGGAAACCGACGGTACACACTGAAGCTTTCTTT	CASSPGKPTVHTEAFF
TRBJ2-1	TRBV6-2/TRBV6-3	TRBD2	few	TGTGCCAGCAGTCCCCAGGCGGGGGGTCCCTACAATGAGCAGTTCTTC	CASSPQAGGPYNEQFF
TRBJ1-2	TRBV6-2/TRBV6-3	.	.	TGTGCCAGCAGTTACCCCGGGGGACCGGGATACACCTTC	CASSYPGGPGYTF
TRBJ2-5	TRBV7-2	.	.	TGTGCCAGCGCCCCAGGGGGGGGCCGACAGCAGACCCAGTACTTC	CASAPGGGRQQTQYF
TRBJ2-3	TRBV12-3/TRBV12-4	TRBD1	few	TGTGCCAGCAGTTTAGGAGGGGCACGGGACAGGGGCACAGATACGCAGTATTTT	CASSLGGARDRGTDTQYF
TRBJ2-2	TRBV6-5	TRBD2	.	TGTGCCAGCAGTTACAGGTGGCTAGCGGGAGGGTATAATACCGGGGAGCTGTTTTTT	CASSYRWLAGGYNTGELFF
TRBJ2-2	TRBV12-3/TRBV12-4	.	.	TGTGCCAGCAGTTTTTTCGGCCTAGCGAGCACCGGGGAGCTGTTTTTT	CASSFFGLASTGELFF
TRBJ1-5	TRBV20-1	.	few	TGCAGTGCTAGCGATCGACAGCCCCAGCATTTT	CSASDRQPQHF
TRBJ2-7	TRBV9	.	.	TGTGCCAGCAGCGTAGGACCGTTTAGCTCCGAGCAGTACTTC	CASSVGPFSSEQYF
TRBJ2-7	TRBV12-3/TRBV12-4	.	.	TGTGCCAGCAGCCTAAGGGCTGGGCTCTACGAGCAGTACTTC	CASSLRAGLYEQYF
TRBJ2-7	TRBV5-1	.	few	TGCGCCAGCAGCGAGCGTATGGGGCGGAACTCCTACGAGCAGTACTTC	CASSERMGRNSYEQYF
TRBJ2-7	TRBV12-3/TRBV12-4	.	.	TGTGCCAGCAGTTCACAGGGAGGGTTGTACGAGCAGTACTTC	CASSSQGGLYEQYF
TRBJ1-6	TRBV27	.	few	TGTGCCAGCAGCCTTATCCCCTACGGCGGGGATTCACCCCTCCACTTT	CASSLIPYGGDSPLHF
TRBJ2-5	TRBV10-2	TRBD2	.	TGCGCCAGCGGATGGACTAGCGAAGAGACCCAGTACTTC	CASGWTSEETQYF
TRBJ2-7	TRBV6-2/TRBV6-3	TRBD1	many	TGTGCCAGCAGTGGGCTGGGGACAGGGAGGTACGAGCAGTACTTC	CASSGLGTGRYEQYF
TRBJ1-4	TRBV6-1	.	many	TGTGCCAGCACCCCAAGAGGCAGAACAAATGAAAAACTGTTTTTT	CASTPRGRTNEKLFF
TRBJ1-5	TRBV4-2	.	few	TGTGCCAGCACCCCCTCCGGAACAGATTGGATTCAGCCCCAGCATTTT	CASTPSGTDWIQPQHF
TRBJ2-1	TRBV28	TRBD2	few	TGTGCCAGCAGTTCCAGCGGGAGGGCCGTTGATGAGCAGTTCTTC	CASSSSGRAVDEQFF
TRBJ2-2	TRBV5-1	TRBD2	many	TGCGCCAGCAGCTATTCGGCGGGAGAGGTGACCGGGGAGCTGTTTTTT	CASSYSAGEVTGELFF
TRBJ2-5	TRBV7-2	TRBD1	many	TGTGCCAGCAGCCGGGACAGCGCCTTAGAGACCCAGTACTTC	CASSRDSALETQYF
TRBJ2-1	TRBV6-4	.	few	TGTGCCAGCAGTGACAGGGGGACTTCGTACAATGAGCAGTTCTTC	CASSDRGTSYNEQFF
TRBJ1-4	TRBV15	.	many	TGTGCCACCAGCATGCGGGGTGGTGAAAAACTGTTTTTT	CATSMRGGEKLFF
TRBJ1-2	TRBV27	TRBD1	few	TGTGCCAGCACGGGACAGGGGGCTGGAGGCTACACCTTC	CASTGQGAGGYTF
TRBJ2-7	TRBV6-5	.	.	TGTGTCAGCGGGACACGGGGGAGGGAGCAGTACTTC	CVSGTRGREQYF
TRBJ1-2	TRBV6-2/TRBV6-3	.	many	TGTGCCAGCAGTTACTTGGACAGCAACTATGGCTACACCTTC	CASSYLDSNYGYTF